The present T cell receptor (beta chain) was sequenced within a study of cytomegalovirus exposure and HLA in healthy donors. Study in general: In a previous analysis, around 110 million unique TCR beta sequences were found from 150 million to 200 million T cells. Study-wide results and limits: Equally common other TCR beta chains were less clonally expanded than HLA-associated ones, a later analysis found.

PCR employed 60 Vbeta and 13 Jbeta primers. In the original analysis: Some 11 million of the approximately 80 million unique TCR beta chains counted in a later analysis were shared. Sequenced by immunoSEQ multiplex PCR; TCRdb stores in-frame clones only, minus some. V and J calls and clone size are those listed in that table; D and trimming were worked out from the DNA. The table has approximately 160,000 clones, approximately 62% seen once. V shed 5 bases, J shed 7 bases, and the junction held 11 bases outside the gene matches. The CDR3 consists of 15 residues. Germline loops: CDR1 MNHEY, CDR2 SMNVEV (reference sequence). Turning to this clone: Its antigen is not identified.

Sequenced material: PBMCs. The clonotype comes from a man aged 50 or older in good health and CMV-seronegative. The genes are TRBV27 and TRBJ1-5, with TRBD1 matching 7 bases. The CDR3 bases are TGTGCCAGCAGTCCCCCGGGACAGCAGCGACAGCCCCAGCATTTT. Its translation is CASSPPGQQRQPQHF.